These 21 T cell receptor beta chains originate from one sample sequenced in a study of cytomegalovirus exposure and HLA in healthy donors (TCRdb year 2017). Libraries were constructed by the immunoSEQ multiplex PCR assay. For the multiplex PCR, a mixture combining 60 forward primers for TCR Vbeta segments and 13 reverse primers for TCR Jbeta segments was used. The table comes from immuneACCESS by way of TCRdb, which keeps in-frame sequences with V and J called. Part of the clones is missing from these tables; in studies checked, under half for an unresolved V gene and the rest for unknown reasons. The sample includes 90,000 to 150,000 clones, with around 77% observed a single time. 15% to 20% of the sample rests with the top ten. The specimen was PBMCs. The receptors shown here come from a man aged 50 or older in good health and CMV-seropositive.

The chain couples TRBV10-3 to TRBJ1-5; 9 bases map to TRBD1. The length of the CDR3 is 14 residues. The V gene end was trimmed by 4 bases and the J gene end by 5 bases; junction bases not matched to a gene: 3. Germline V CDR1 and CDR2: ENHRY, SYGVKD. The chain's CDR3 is CAISGQGVDQPQHF. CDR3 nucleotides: TGTGCCATCAGTGGACAGGGGGTGGATCAGCCCCAGCATTTT.

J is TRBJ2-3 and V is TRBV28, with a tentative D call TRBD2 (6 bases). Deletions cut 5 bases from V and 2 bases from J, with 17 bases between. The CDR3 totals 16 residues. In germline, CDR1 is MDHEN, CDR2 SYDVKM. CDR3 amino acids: CASSAIEGLITDTQYF. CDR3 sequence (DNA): TGTGCCAGCAGTGCAATAGAGGGACTTATCACAGATACGCAGTATTTT.

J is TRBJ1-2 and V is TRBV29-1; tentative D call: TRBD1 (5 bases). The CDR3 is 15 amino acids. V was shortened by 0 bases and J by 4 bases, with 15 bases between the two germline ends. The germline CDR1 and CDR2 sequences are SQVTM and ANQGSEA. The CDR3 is CSVEDVTGGGYGYTF. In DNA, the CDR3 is TGCAGCGTTGAAGATGTAACAGGCGGTGGCTATGGCTACACCTTC. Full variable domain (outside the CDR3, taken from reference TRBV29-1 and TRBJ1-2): SAVISQKPSRDICQRGTSLTIQCQVDSQVTMMFWYRQQPGQSLTLIATANQGSEATYESGFVIDKFPISRPNLTFSTLTVSNMSPEDSSIYLCSVEDVTGGGYGYTFGSGTRLTVV.

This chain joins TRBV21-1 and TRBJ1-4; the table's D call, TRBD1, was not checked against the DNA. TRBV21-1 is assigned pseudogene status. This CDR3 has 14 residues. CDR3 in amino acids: CASSSRQRSEKLFF. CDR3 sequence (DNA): TGTGCCAGCAGCTCCCGACAGAGGAGTGAAAAACTGTTTTTT.

For the CDR3, the DNA is TGTGCCAGCAGCCAGAGAGGACTAGCTTCCTACAATGAGCAGTTCTTC. Encoded protein: CASSQRGLASYNEQFF. The chain employs TRBV4-2 and TRBJ2-1; 8 nucleotides align to TRBD2. This CDR3 is 16 amino acids long. CDR1 LGHNA and CDR2 YNFKEQ come from the germline V gene. Trimming took 3 bases from V and 1 from J; bases not matched to a gene: 5.

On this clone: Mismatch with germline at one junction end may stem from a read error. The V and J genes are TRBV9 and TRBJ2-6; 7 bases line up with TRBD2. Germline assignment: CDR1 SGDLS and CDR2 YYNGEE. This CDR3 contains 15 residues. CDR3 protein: CASSVEGREPVFEDF. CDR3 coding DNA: TGTGCCAGCAGCGTAGAAGGGAGGGAACCCGTATTCGAAGATTTC.

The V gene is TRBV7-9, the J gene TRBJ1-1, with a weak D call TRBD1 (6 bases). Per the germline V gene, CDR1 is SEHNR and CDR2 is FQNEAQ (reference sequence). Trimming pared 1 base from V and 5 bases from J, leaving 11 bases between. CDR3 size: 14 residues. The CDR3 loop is CASSLGAGETEAFF. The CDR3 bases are TGTGCCAGCAGCTTAGGGGCAGGGGAGACTGAAGCTTTCTTT. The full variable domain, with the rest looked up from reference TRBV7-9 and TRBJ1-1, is DTGVSQNPRHKITKRGQNVTFRCDPISEHNRLYWYRQTLGQGPEFLTYFQNEAQLEKSRLLSDRFSAERPKGSFSTLEIQRTEQGDSAMYLCASSLGAGETEAFFGQGTRLTVV.

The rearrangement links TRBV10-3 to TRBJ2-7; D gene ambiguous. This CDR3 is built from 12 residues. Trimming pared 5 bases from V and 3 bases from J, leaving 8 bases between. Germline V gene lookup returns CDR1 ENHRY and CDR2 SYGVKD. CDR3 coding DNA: TGTGCCATCAGTTCGGCGGACTACGAGCAGTACTTC. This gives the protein CAISSADYEQYF.

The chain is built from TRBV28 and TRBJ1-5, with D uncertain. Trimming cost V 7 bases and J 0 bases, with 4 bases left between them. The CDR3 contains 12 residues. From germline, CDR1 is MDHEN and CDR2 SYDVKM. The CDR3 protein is CASNGSNQPQHF. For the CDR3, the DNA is TGTGCCAGCAACGGTAGCAATCAGCCCCAGCATTTT.

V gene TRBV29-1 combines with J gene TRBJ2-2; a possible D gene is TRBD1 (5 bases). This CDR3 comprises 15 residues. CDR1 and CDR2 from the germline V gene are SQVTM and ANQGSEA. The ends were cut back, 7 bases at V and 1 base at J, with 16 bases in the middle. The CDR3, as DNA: TGCAGCGCTATAACAGGACCTCTGAACACCGGGGAGCTGTTTTTT. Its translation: CSAITGPLNTGELFF.

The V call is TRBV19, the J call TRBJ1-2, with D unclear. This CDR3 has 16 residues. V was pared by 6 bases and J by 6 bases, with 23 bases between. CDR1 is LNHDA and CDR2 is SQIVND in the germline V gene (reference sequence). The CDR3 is CASSPAGPGRPDGYTF. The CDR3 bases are TGTGCCAGTAGCCCCGCGGGTCCCGGCCGCCCAGATGGCTACACCTTC. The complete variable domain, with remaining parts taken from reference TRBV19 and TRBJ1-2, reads DGGITQSPKYLFRKEGQNVTLSCEQNLNHDAMYWYRQDPGQGLRLIYYSQIVNDFQKGDIAEGYSVSREKKESFPLTVTSAQKNPTAFYLCASSPAGPGRPDGYTFGSGTRLTVV.

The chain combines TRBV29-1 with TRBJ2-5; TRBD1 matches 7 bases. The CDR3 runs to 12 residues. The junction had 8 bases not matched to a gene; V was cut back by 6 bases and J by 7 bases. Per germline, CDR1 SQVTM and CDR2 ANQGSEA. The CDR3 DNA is TGCAGCGTGAGACAGGGAATGGGGACCCAGTACTTC. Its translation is CSVRQGMGTQYF.

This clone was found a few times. CDR3: CASSDSPPAGREIHEQYF. The CDR3 DNA follows: TGTGCCAGCAGTGACTCCCCCCCCGCTGGGCGGGAGATCCACGAGCAGTACTTC. V usage is TRBV6-4 and J usage is TRBJ2-7, with 7 bases aligning to TRBD2. J lost 5 bases, V lost 0 bases, and 16 bases had no gene match. CDR1 is MRHNA and CDR2 is SNTAGT in the germline V gene. The CDR3 contains 18 residues.

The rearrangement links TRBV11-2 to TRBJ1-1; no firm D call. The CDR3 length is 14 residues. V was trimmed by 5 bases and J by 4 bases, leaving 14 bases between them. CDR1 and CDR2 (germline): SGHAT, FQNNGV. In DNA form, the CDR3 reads TGTGCCAGCAGCCCCCCCGGGGTCTCCACTGAAGCTTTCTTT. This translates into CASSPPGVSTEAFF.

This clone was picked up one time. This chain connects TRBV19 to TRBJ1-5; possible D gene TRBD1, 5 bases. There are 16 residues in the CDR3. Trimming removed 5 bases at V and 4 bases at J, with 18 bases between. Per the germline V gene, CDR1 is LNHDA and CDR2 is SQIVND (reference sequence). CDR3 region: CASSLPAGPGNQPQHF. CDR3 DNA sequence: TGTGCCAGTAGTCTCCCGGCAGGGCCAGGAAATCAGCCCCAGCATTTT.

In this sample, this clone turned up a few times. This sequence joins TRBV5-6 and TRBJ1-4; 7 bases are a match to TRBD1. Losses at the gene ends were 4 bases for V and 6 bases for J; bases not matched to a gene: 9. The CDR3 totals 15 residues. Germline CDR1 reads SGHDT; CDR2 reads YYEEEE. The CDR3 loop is CASSAKQGWDEKLFF. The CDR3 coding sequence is TGTGCCAGCAGCGCGAAACAGGGGTGGGATGAAAAACTGTTTTTT.

The CDR3 DNA sequence: TGTGCCAGCACCCCCGCCGGGACAGGATTAGCCAAAAACATTCAGTACTTC. Its translation is CASTPAGTGLAKNIQYF. This rearrangement joins TRBV28 to TRBJ2-4, with TRBD1 identical over 8 bases. The germline V gene encodes CDR1 MDHEN and CDR2 SYDVKM. J gave up 0 bases and V 7 bases, and 11 bases lay outside the gene matches. The CDR3 is 17 amino acids.

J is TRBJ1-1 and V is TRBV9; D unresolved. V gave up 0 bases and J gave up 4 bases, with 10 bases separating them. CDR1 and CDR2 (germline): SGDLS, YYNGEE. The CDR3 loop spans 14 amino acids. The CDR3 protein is CASSVGGGFTEAFF. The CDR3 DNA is TGTGCCAGCAGCGTAGGAGGAGGGTTCACTGAAGCTTTCTTT.

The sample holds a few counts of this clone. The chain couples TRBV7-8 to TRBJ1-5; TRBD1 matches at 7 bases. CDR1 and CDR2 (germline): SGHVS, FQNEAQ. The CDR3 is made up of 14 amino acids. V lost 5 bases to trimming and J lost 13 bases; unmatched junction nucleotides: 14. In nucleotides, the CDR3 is TGTGCCAGCAGCCCGAGCCTTCTACGACAGGGACAGCATTTT. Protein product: CASSPSLLRQGQHF.

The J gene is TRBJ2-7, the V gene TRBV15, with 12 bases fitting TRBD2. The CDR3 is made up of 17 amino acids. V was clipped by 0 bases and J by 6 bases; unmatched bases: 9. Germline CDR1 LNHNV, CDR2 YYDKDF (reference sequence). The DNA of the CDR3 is TGTGCCACCAGCAGAGATGGGCTAGCGGGAGGGCCGGCCGAGCAGTACTTC. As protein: CATSRDGLAGGPAEQYF.

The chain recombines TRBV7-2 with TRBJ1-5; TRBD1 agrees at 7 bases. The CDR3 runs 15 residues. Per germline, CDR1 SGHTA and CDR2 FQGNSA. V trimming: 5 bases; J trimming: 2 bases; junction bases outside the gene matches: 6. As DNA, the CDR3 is TGTGCCAGCAGCCGGACAGGCGGGGGCAATCAGCCCCAGCATTTT. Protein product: CASSRTGGGNQPQHF. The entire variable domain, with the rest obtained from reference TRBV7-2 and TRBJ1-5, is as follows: GAGVSQSPSNKVTEKGKDVELRCDPISGHTALYWYRQSLGQGLEFLIYFQGNSAPDKSGLPSDRFSAERTGGSVSTLTIQRTQQEDSAVYLCASSRTGGGNQPQHFGDGTRLSIL.